This T cell receptor beta chain was recovered during a study of blood T cells in healthy people across ages. Study in general: Per two T cells, about one barcoded beta molecule was captured through template switching. Study-wide findings and caveats: Roughly linear declines in TCR beta diversity per million T cells occurred with age.

Trimming cost V 1 base and J 4 bases, with 13 bases left between them. CDR1 and CDR2 (germline): LGHDT, YNNKEL (reference sequence). This CDR3 region has 15 residues. Combining a sample-barcoded 5' primer with a J-beta primer mix, a second PCR ran for about 7 to 11 cycles. TCRdb ran MiXCR on the 5' RACE reads and lists one entry per CDR3 protein. The sample gives some 1.6 million distinct CDR3 sequences, about 31% of which show up once; about 11% is in the top ten. This clonotype was counted only a few times. Its antigen is undetermined. The specimen was blood. V is TRBV3-1 and J is TRBJ1-2; D is perhaps TRBD1 (5 bases). This TCR was sampled from a woman aged 30 to 39 in good health. Here the CDR3 DNA reads TGTGCCAGCAGCCAAGCGGCCGGACACCTCTATGGCTACACCTTC. Translating gives CASSQAAGHLYGYTF.